This TCR beta chain was sequenced for a study of healthy donors' naive CD4 and CD8 T cells. For the study at large: A new alpha primer set targeted every functional IMGT alpha variant. Overall study results and limits: Negatively charged CDR3s marked CD8+ lineage; positively charged CDR3s marked CD4+ lineage.

Naive CD4+ cells were sorted as CD4+CD8-CD45RO-CD45RA+; naive CD8+ as CD8+CD4-CD45RA+CD27bright. Starting from around 500 ng of total RNA, TCR libraries were made with linear amplification. TCRdb re-derived calls from the reads in MiXCR, one entry per CDR3 protein. Of approximately 200,000 distinct CDR3 sequences in the sample, nearly 75% were seen once. This clonotype was counted a few times. The target antigen is unknown. Deletions cut 0 bases from V and 1 base from J, with 9 bases between. The CDR3 is made up of 15 amino acids. CDR1 LNHNV and CDR2 YYDKDF come from the germline V gene (reference sequence).

Specimen: naive CD4+ and CD8+ T cells sorted from blood, pooled from several donors. The V call is TRBV15, the J call TRBJ1-1; no clear D gene. This TCR was recovered from a pool of human donors in good health; the sample pools cells from several healthy donors. The CDR3 spells CATSRDLGGNTEAFF. The CDR3 DNA is TGTGCCACCAGCAGAGATTTGGGCGGGAACACTGAAGCTTTCTTT.